This is a list of T cell receptor beta chains from one sample in a study of post-analysis software for immune sequencing data. TCRdb fed the PCR reads into MiXCR, producing one record per CDR3 protein. The sample contains over 300,000 distinct CDR3 sequences, roughly 38% of which appear only once. What was sequenced was blood. The source is a girl aged 5 to 17 with multiple sclerosis. CDR3s include the opening cysteine and the closing phenylalanine or tryptophan. The order of the fields is CDR3 length, J gene, clone size, D gene, V gene, CDR3 protein, CDR3 DNA. A D gene is named only where the DNA matches it firmly. Expanded clones are given a class, and other clones once, few, many or no size at all.

12	TRBJ2-7	few	-	TRBV12-3/TRBV12-4	CASSFLGYEQYF	TGTGCCAGCAGTTTTCTGGGATACGAGCAGTACTTC
14	TRBJ2-7	few	-	TRBV6-5	CASRRGPYSYEQYF	TGTGCCAGCCGAAGGGGCCCCTACTCCTACGAGCAGTACTTC
13	TRBJ2-2	few	-	TRBV29-1	CSVGGLYTGELFF	TGCAGCGTCGGGGGACTTTACACCGGGGAGCTGTTTTTT
12	TRBJ2-7	-	-	TRBV6-5	CASRTDGYEQYF	TGTGCCAGCAGGACGGACGGCTACGAGCAGTACTTC
15	TRBJ1-2	-	TRBD1	TRBV2	CASIPFDRGHKGYTF	TGTGCCAGCATCCCCTTTGACAGGGGGCATAAGGGCTACACCTTC
12	TRBJ2-3	many	-	TRBV24-1	CATSDLDVTQYF	TGTGCCACCAGTGACCTGGACGTTACGCAGTATTTT
15	TRBJ1-5	few	-	TRBV5-6	CASNLRSISNQPQHF	TGTGCCAGCAACTTAAGGAGTATTAGCAATCAGCCCCAGCATTTT
14	TRBJ2-5	-	TRBD1	TRBV5-1	CASSVQGAQETQYF	TGCGCCAGTAGCGTACAGGGGGCCCAAGAGACCCAGTACTTC
15	TRBJ2-1	-	-	TRBV3-1	CASSQGFQRRNEQFF	TGTGCCAGCAGCCAAGGGTTCCAGCGCAGAAATGAGCAGTTCTTC
17	TRBJ1-5	-	-	TRBV4-2	CASSQDFRGDSNQPQHF	TGTGCCAGCAGCCAAGATTTTCGGGGCGATAGCAATCAGCCCCAGCATTTT
15	TRBJ1-5	-	-	TRBV7-9	CACSFSDEPNQPQHF	TGTGCCTGCAGCTTCTCCGACGAGCCTAATCAGCCCCAGCATTTT
16	TRBJ2-2	few	-	TRBV7-9	CASSFLPGTLTGELFF	TGTGCCAGCAGCTTTCTTCCGGGAACCCTCACCGGGGAGCTGTTTTTT
16	TRBJ2-7	few	TRBD2	TRBV6-5	CASSYSSASGRYEQYF	TGTGCCAGCAGTTACTCCTCGGCCTCCGGGAGGTACGAGCAGTACTTC
12	TRBJ1-2	few	-	TRBV6-1	CASSVRARGYTF	TGTGCCAGCAGTGTAAGAGCGCGGGGCTACACCTTC
15	TRBJ1-2	few	TRBD1	TRBV7-9	CASSWDRGPNYGYTF	TGTGCCAGCAGCTGGGACAGGGGGCCCAACTATGGCTACACCTTC
20	TRBJ2-6	few	-	TRBV5-1	CASSLAAGLGVRSGANVLTF	TGCGCCAGCAGCTTGGCCGCAGGGTTAGGGGTTCGCTCTGGGGCCAACGTCCTGACTTTC
13	TRBJ2-3	-	-	TRBV12-3/TRBV12-4	CASSGDFTDTQYF	TGTGCCAGCAGTGGGGACTTCACAGATACGCAGTATTTT
16	TRBJ2-2	-	TRBD1	TRBV29-1	CSVEDKDRDNTGELFF	TGCAGCGTTGAAGATAAGGACAGGGACAACACCGGGGAACTGTTTTTT
14	TRBJ2-3	few	TRBD2	TRBV20-1	CSASKTSGGDTQYF	TGCAGTGCTAGTAAGACTAGCGGGGGTGATACGCAGTATTTT
15	TRBJ2-7	-	-	TRBV15	CATSRTGTLSYEQYF	TGTGCCACCAGCAGAACAGGGACCCTCTCCTACGAGCAGTACTTC
15	TRBJ1-1	-	-	TRBV6-5	CASSYSRASNTEAFF	TGTGCCAGCAGTTACTCTCGGGCTTCGAACACTGAAGCTTTCTTT
14	TRBJ2-7	few	-	TRBV6-5	CASSYSTRGYEQYF	TGTGCCAGCAGTTACTCGACGAGGGGCTACGAGCAGTACTTC
15	TRBJ2-1	-	TRBD2	TRBV20-1	CSAPSVQRGYNEQFF	TGCAGTGCTCCCTCAGTCCAGCGGGGCTACAATGAGCAGTTCTTC
16	TRBJ1-4	few	-	TRBV4-2	CASSQDYTATNEKLFF	TGTGCCAGCAGCCAAGACTACACAGCAACTAATGAAAAACTGTTTTTT
13	TRBJ2-1	-	TRBD2	TRBV29-1	CSVQAGTYNEQFF	TGCAGCGTCCAAGCGGGAACTTACAATGAGCAGTTCTTC
15	TRBJ2-7	-	-	TRBV7-8	CASSLADSQWYEQYF	TGTGCCAGCAGCTTAGCCGACAGCCAGTGGTACGAGCAGTACTTC
14	TRBJ1-6	few	-	TRBV28	CASIGGEVNSPLHF	TGTGCCAGCATTGGCGGGGAAGTCAATTCACCCCTCCACTTT
15	TRBJ1-2	few	-	TRBV7-2	CASSLARDMDYGYTF	TGTGCCAGCAGCTTAGCCCGGGACATGGACTATGGCTACACCTTC
14	TRBJ1-1	once	-	TRBV7-2	CASSFLGMDTEAFF	TGTGCCAGCAGCTTTTTGGGGATGGACACTGAAGCTTTCTTT
16	TRBJ2-1	once	TRBD2	TRBV24-1	CATSDPGLAGSNEQFF	TGTGCCACCAGTGACCCGGGACTAGCGGGGAGCAATGAGCAGTTCTTC
15	TRBJ2-3	few	TRBD2	TRBV20-1	CSASDGTSGALTQYF	TGCAGTGCTAGTGATGGGACTAGCGGGGCCCTGACGCAGTATTTT
16	TRBJ1-2	once	-	TRBV12-3/TRBV12-4	CASSWGLRGSNYGYTF	TGTGCCAGCAGTTGGGGGTTGCGAGGGTCTAACTATGGCTACACCTTC
13	TRBJ1-5	few	-	TRBV15	CATSGQSNQPQHF	TGTGCCACCAGCGGACAGAGCAATCAGCCCCAGCATTTT